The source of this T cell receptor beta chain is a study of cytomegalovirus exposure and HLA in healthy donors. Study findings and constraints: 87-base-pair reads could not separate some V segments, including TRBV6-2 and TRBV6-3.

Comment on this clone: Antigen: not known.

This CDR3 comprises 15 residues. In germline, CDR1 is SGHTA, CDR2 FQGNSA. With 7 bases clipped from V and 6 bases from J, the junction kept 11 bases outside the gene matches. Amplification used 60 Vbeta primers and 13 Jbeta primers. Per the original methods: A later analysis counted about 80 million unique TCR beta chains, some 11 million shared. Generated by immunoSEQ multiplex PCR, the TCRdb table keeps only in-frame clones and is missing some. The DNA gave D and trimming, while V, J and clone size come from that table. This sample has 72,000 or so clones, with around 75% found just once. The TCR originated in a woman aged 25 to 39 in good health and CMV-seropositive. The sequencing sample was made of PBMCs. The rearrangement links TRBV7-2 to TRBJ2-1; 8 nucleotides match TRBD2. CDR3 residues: CASIYRAGGRNEQFF. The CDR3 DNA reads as TGTGCCAGCATCTATCGGGCGGGAGGCCGCAATGAGCAGTTCTTC.